This T cell receptor (beta chain) was captured by sequencing in a study of vaccination effects on CD4 cells after COVID-19. Overall study: Sequencing was preceded by expansion of antigen-specific CD4+ T cells with viral peptide pools in the ViraFEST assay. General study points: Few convalescent patients were included, and no early post-infection timepoints were sampled.

Clones were read by immunoSEQ multiplex PCR, and TCRdb kept only the in-frame ones, dropping some. This sample has 50,000 or so clones, with about 76% found just once. Note on this clone: Its target is unknown.

Following 10 days of culture, CD4+ T cells were isolated. A positive SARS-CoV-2 PCR test fell between March and December 2020. Participants were given two doses of BNT162b2 or mRNA-1273 vaccine. This receptor was identified in a human donor who had a prior SARS-CoV-2 infection. Source: CD4+ T cells from PBMCs cultured without peptide, taken after COVID-19 vaccination.

CDR3 amino acids: CASSPIPGQGSPLHF. In nucleotides, the CDR3 is TGTGCCAGCTCACCAATCCCGGGACAGGGTTCACCCCTCCACTTT. This chain links TRBV18 with TRBJ1-6; 9 nucleotides line up with TRBD1. V lost 2 bases to trimming and J lost 9 bases; unmatched junction nucleotides: 5. The CDR3 has 15 residues. CDR1 and CDR2 from the germline V gene are KGHSH and LQKENI.